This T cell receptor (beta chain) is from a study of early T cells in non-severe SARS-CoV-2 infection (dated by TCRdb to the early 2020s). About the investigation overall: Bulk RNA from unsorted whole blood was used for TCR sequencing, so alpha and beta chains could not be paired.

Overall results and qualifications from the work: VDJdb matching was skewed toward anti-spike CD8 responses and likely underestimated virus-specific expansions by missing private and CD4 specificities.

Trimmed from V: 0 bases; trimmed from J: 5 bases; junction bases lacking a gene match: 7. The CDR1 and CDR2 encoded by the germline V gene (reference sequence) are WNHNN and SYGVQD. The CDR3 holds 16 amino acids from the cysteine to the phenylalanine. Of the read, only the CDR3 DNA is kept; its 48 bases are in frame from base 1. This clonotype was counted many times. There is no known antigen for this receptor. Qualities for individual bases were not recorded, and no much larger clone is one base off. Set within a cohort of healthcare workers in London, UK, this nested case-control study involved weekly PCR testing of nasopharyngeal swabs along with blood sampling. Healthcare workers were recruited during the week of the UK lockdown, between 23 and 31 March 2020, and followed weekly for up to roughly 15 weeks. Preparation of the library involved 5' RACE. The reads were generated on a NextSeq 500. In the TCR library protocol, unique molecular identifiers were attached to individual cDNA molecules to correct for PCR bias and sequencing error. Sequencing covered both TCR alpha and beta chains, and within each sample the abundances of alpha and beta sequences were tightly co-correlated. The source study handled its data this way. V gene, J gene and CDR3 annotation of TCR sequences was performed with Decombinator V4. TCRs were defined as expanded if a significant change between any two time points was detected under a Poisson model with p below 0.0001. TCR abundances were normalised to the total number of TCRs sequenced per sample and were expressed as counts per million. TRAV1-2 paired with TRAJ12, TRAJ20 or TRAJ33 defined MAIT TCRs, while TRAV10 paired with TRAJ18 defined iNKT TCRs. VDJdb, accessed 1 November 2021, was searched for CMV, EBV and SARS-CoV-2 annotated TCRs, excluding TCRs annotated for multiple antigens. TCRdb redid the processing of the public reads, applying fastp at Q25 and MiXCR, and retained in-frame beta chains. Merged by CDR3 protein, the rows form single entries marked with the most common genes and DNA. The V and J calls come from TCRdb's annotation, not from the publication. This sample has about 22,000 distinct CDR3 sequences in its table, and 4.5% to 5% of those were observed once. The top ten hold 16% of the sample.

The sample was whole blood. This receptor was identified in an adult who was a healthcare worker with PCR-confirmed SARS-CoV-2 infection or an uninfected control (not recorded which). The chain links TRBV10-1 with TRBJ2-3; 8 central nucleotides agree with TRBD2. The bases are TGCGCCAGCAGTGAGTCGAAAACTAGCGGTGGAGATACGCAGTATTTT. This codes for CASSESKTSGGDTQYF.